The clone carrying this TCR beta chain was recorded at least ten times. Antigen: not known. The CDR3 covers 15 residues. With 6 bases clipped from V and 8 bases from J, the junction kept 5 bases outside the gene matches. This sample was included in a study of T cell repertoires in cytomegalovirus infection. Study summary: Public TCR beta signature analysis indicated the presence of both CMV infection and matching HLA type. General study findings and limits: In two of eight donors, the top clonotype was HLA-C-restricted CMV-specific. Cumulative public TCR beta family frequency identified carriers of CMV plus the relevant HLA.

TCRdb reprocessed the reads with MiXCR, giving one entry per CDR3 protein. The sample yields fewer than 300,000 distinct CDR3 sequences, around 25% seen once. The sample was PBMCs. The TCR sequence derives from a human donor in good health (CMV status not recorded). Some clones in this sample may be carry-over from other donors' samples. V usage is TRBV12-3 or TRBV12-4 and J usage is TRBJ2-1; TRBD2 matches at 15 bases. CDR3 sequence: CASSPGLAGGHEQFF. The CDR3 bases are TGTGCCAGCAGCCCCGGACTAGCGGGAGGGCATGAGCAGTTCTTC.